This T cell receptor beta chain was profiled in a study of shared clonotypes between healthy human individuals. Study-wide background: The study used three CD4 naive, three CD4 memory, two CD8 naive and one CD8 memory plate per donor. Broader study findings: Larger estimated richness was generally recorded for naive subsets relative to memory subsets. Sharing across four donors was highest in naive CD4 (approximately 5%) and lowest in memory CD8 (about 0.4%).

Trimming left V 3 bases short and J 13 bases short, with 15 bases between. The CDR3 consists of 12 residues. In germline, CDR1 is SEHNR, CDR2 FQNEAQ (reference sequence). Per the study methods: There were no quality scores in the junction-only immunoSEQ sequences, so filtering differed. Some clones are missing from TCRdb's copy, which holds only in-frame ones; the method was immunoSEQ multiplex PCR. Clone size and the V and J calls come from that table; the DNA yielded D and trimming. Here the sample spans fewer than 3 million clones, about 90% being singletons. A note on this clone: The antigen is undetermined.

The chain couples TRBV7-9 to TRBJ1-2; tentatively, D is TRBD1 (5 bases). The sequencing input was naive CD4+ T cells from PBMCs. The subset: CD45RA+ positively selected. This clonotype originated in a man younger than 30 in good health. Some clones in this sample may be carry-over from other donors' samples. The CDR3 sequence: CASSFDFRDFTF. Here the CDR3 DNA reads TGTGCCAGCAGCTTCGATTTCAGGGATTTCACCTTC.